The 23 T cell receptor beta chains given below trace back to one sample, sequenced in a study of blood T cells in healthy people across ages. A second PCR of 7 to 11 cycles used a sample-barcoded 5' primer and a J-beta primer mix. TCRdb processed the 5' RACE reads anew with MiXCR; each CDR3 protein has one entry. The sample includes some 1.4 million distinct CDR3 sequences, 42% of them seen just once. Sequenced input: blood. Source of these receptors: a woman younger than 30 in good health.

This chain joins TRBV7-2 and TRBJ2-3; D is uncertain. Trimming pared 0 bases from V and 10 bases from J, leaving 14 bases between. The CDR3 is 14 residues long. Germline assignment: CDR1 SGHTA and CDR2 FQGNSA. In nucleotides, the CDR3 is TGTGCCAGCAGCTTAGCAGTGGAAAGCGAGGCGCAGTATTTT. Translating it yields CASSLAVESEAQYF.

This clonotype occurred a few times. The chain is built from TRBV21-1 and TRBJ1-2. TRBV21-1 is deemed a pseudogene. The CDR3 covers 14 residues. CDR3 sequence reads: CASSKAPARHGYTF. The CDR3 nucleotides read TGTGCCAGCAGCAAAGCCCCCGCCAGGCATGGCTACACCTTC.

The chain is built from TRBV10-1 and TRBJ1-4, with TRBD1 as a possible D gene (6 bases). Trimming shortened V by 4 bases and J by 5 bases, and 11 bases separated the two germline ends. CDR3 length: 14 amino acids. CDR1 and CDR2 from the germline V gene are WNHNN and SYGVQD (reference sequence). The CDR3 DNA follows: TGCGCCAGCAGTGTTGGACAGTTAAATGAAAAACTGTTTTTT. Protein product: CASSVGQLNEKLFF.

The chain recombines TRBV9 with TRBJ2-1; TRBD2 agrees at 8 bases. The CDR3 sequence is 15 residues long. From germline, CDR1 is SGDLS and CDR2 YYNGEE. V lost 4 bases to trimming and J lost 6 bases; unmatched junction nucleotides: 9. The CDR3 region is CASSPKGLVSNEQFF. CDR3 bases: TGTGCCAGCAGCCCTAAGGGACTAGTGTCCAATGAGCAGTTCTTC. The variable domain in full, with the rest retrieved from reference TRBV9 and TRBJ2-1, is DSGVTQTPKHLITATGQRVTLRCSPRSGDLSVYWYQQSLDQGLQFLIQYYNGEERAKGNILERFSAQQFPDLHSELNLSSLELGDSALYFCASSPKGLVSNEQFFGPGTRLTVL.

The gene calls are TRBV27 and TRBJ2-7; 7 nucleotides match TRBD1. Germline values: CDR1 MNHEY, CDR2 SMNVEV (reference sequence). J lost 0 bases, V lost 6 bases, and 8 bases had no gene match. The CDR3 spans 15 residues. CDR3 DNA: TGTGCCAGCAGCAGAATGGACAGGAGCTCCTACGAGCAGTACTTC. This codes for CASSRMDRSSYEQYF.

The rearrangement joins TRBV20-1 to TRBJ1-5, with a tentative D call TRBD1 (5 bases). This CDR3 region has 13 residues. Per germline, CDR1 DFQATT and CDR2 SNEGSKA (reference sequence). Trimming shortened V by 2 bases and J by 7 bases, and 12 bases separated the two germline ends. The CDR3, as DNA: TGCAGTGCTAGAACAGGAGTGGGGCAGCCCCAGCATTTT. Translation: CSARTGVGQPQHF.

For this clonotype: A read error is possible here, since a much larger clone lies one base away. The chain uses TRBV4-2 and TRBJ2-5, with D uncertain. In germline, CDR1 is LGHNA, CDR2 YNFKEQ. The CDR3 runs to 13 residues. In DNA form, the CDR3 reads TGTGCCGGCAGCCAAGATCGGCGAGAGACCCAGTACTTC. This codes for CAGSQDRRETQYF.

This clonotype has just a few counts. This sequence joins TRBV3-1 and TRBJ1-2; 8 bases match TRBD1. The CDR3 sequence is 15 residues long. Germline CDR1 is LGHDT and CDR2 is YNNKEL (reference sequence). The trim removed 0 bases at V and 7 bases at J, leaving 7 bases unmatched. CDR3 DNA: TGTGCCAGCAGCCAAGATCGTCGGACAGGGTGTGGCTACACCTTC. Translating gives CASSQDRRTGCGYTF.

This clonotype was counted between two and nine times. This chain connects TRBV11-2 to TRBJ2-3, with D uncertain. The CDR3 is made up of 16 amino acids. V was cut by 8 bases and J by 2 bases, with 20 bases left in between. Germline V CDR1 and CDR2: SGHAT, FQNNGV. The CDR3 loop is CASASRPIRDTDTQYF. The CDR3 nucleotides are TGTGCCAGCGCCTCGAGACCCATAAGAGACACAGATACGCAGTATTTT.

In this sample, this clonotype turned up a few times. The chain recombines TRBV5-1 with TRBJ2-1; D ambiguous. The CDR3 sequence is 13 residues long. Trimming cost V 0 bases and J 9 bases, with 10 bases left between them. Germline assignment: CDR1 SGHRS and CDR2 YFSETQ. CDR3 amino acids: CASSLVSDPEQFF. The CDR3 region has the DNA TGCGCCAGCAGCTTGGTTTCGGATCCTGAGCAGTTCTTC.

This clonotype was seen only a few times. The rearrangement uses TRBV18 and TRBJ2-1; D unclear. The germline V gene encodes CDR1 KGHSH and CDR2 LQKENI. Trimming removed 1 base at V and 7 bases at J, with 17 bases between. This CDR3 region has 16 residues. The CDR3, as DNA: TGTGCCAGCTCACCACACGCGCCAGCTCCCGGGAATGAGCAGTTCTTC. Protein sequence: CASSPHAPAPGNEQFF.

The gene calls are TRBV20-1 and TRBJ2-1; 15 positions agree with TRBD2. V gave up 0 bases and J gave up 9 bases; unmatched junction bases: 6. Germline V gene data show CDR1 as DFQATT and CDR2 as SNEGSKA (reference sequence). The CDR3 is made up of 16 amino acids. CDR3 nucleotides: TGCAGTGCTAGAGATGGACTAGCGGGAGGGTGGGGTGAGCAGTTCTTC. Its protein product is CSARDGLAGGWGEQFF.

The gene calls are TRBV6-6 and TRBJ2-7; D is undetermined. The assigned J gene may be wrong: the sequence end matches TRBJ2-5 better. The CDR3 spans 11 residues. CDR1 and CDR2 from the germline V gene are MNHNY and SVGAGI (reference sequence). In DNA, the CDR3 is TGTGCCAGCGTTATCAGAGAGACCCAGTACTTC. Its translation is CASVIRETQYF.

The V and J genes are TRBV28 and TRBJ2-2, with D possibly being TRBD2 (5 bases). The CDR3 sequence is 14 residues long. Between the trimmed V and J ends, which lost 6 bases and 4 bases, there was a span of 12 bases. Germline CDR1 is MDHEN and CDR2 is SYDVKM. CDR3 sequence: CASRREAVTGELFF. CDR3 nucleotide sequence: TGTGCCAGCAGACGGGAAGCGGTCACCGGGGAGCTGTTTTTT.

This chain uses TRBV7-6 with TRBJ2-1; TRBD2 matches 7 bases. Germline-derived CDR1 and CDR2 are SGHVS and FNYEAQ. This CDR3 is built from 17 residues. V gave up 1 base and J gave up 4 bases; unmatched junction bases: 10. As DNA, the CDR3 is TGTGCCAGCAGCTTAGGGGCCGGGACTAACGATTACAATGAGCAGTTCTTC. Residues: CASSLGAGTNDYNEQFF.

This chain connects TRBV6-5 to TRBJ2-3; D tentatively reads TRBD1 or TRBD2 (5 bases each). The CDR3 length is 16 residues. Germline assignment: CDR1 MNHEY and CDR2 SVGAGI. The V gene lost 6 bases and the J gene lost 0 bases, with 16 bases spanning the gap. This chain's CDR3 is CASRTIGTVSTDTQYF. In DNA, the CDR3 is TGTGCCAGCAGAACGATCGGGACGGTTAGCACAGATACGCAGTATTTT.

Remarks on this clonotype: At one of its ends the junction is not consistent with the germline gene, which may arise from a read error. The chain carries TRBV4-2 and TRBJ2-2; TRBD2 matches 10 bases. CDR1 is LGHNA and CDR2 is YNFKEQ in the germline V gene. This CDR3 has 16 residues. CDR3 bases: TGTGTCAGCAGCCCCTCCCAAGCGGGAGGGCCCGGGGAGCTGTTTTTT. Amino acid sequence: CVSSPSQAGGPGELFF.

This chain connects TRBV6-5 to TRBJ1-2, with D uncertain. This CDR3 is built from 14 residues. In germline, CDR1 is MNHEY, CDR2 SVGAGI. The V end lost 1 base, the J end lost 5 bases, and 11 bases lay between the germline ends. For the CDR3, the DNA is TGTGCCAGCAGTTACTTTGGGATTGGTTATGGCTACACCTTC. Encoded protein: CASSYFGIGYGYTF.

The chain uses TRBV19 and TRBJ1-4; no definite D call. V shed 1 base and J shed 4 bases, with 10 bases lying between them. The CDR3 runs 15 residues. Germline V gene data show CDR1 as LNHDA and CDR2 as SQIVND (reference sequence). The CDR3 DNA is TGTGCCAGTAGTATAGTGGGCCTGATTAATGAAAAACTGTTTTTT. Amino acid sequence: CASSIVGLINEKLFF.

The chain has TRBV13 and TRBJ2-7; D is unresolved. The CDR3 length is 14 residues. Trimming left V 4 bases short and J 1 base short, with 11 bases between. Per the germline V gene, CDR1 is PRHDT and CDR2 is FYEKMQ (reference sequence). The CDR3 sequence is CASSYYTDSYEQYF. The CDR3 region has the DNA TGTGCCAGCAGCTACTATACCGATTCCTACGAGCAGTACTTC.

A note on this clonotype: This may stem from a read error, because a much larger clone lies one nucleotide away. The chain joins TRBV4-1 to TRBJ2-7, with D unclear. The V end was cut by 1 base, the J end by 7 bases, with 20 bases between. There are 16 residues in the CDR3. Per the germline V gene, CDR1 is MGHRA and CDR2 is YSYEKL. In nucleotides, the CDR3 is TGCGCCAGCAGCCAAGGTCGTAGCCTTCCGAACAATGAGCAGTACTTC. Its translation: CASSQGRSLPNNEQYF.

A few counts support this clonotype. This sequence joins TRBV21-1 and TRBJ1-5; the D segment call TRBD1 is taken from the table without a DNA check. TRBV21-1 is tagged as a pseudogene. There are 14 residues in the CDR3. The CDR3 region is CASSVRDTNQPQHF. CDR3 bases: TGTGCCAGCAGCGTTAGGGACACCAATCAGCCCCAGCATTTT.

This chain links TRBV2 with TRBJ1-6, with D possibly matching TRBD1 (6 bases). The V end was cut by 6 bases, the J end by 4 bases, with 13 bases between. The germline gives CDR1 SNHLY, CDR2 FYNNEI. The CDR3 is 15 amino acids. The CDR3 DNA reads TGTGCCAGCAGGGCCACAGGGTCTTATAATTCACCCCTCCACTTT. It is translated as CASRATGSYNSPLHF.